This T cell receptor beta chain is from a study of CD8+ T cells in alopecia areata (dated by TCRdb to between 2017 and 2018). About the study as a whole: High-throughput TCRbeta sequencing was used to examine T cell clonal expansion in alopecia areata in both the C3H/HeJ mouse model and human patients. Scalp tissue and sorted CD4+ and CD8+ peripheral blood T cells from patchy and totalis/universalis alopecia areata patients and from healthy controls were covered by human TCRbeta sequencing. Scalp clonality was compared across normal scalp (n=4), patchy alopecia areata scalp (n=8), and alopecia totalis/universalis scalp (n=8). RNA was extracted with the PAXgene miRNA kit for fixed scalp, the miRNeasy kit for PBMCs, and the RNeasy kit for mouse skin. Amplification of TCRbeta CDR3 regions was done by immunoSEQ multiplex PCR using 35 Vbeta forward primers and 13 Jbeta reverse primers. General study outcomes and caveats: Resident alphabeta T cells in normal human skin are also sequenced, complicating scalp TCR repertoire analysis, unlike mouse skin dominated by gammadelta T cells. Compared with normal scalp, lesional scalp, particularly in alopecia totalis/universalis, had higher clonality and more expanded CD8+ clones, which suggests antigenic drive. Shared TCR sequences between patients were less evident than in mice, which may be partly attributable to HLA diversity in the patient population.

V sheds 4 bases and J sheds 6 bases, leaving 15 bases between their ends. Per the germline V gene, SNHLY is the CDR1 and FYNNEI is the CDR2. The CDR3, cysteine through phenylalanine, is 14 amino acids long. Of all the DNA, just the CDR3 is kept, 42 bases in frame from base 1. In the case of this clone: What antigen it recognizes has not been identified. The record has no base qualities; no much larger clone is one base away.

Preparation of the library involved the immunoSEQ multiplex PCR assay. For TCR sequencing, RNA was extracted from every sample and reverse transcribed into cDNA to serve as template. SuperScript III was used for first-strand cDNA synthesis, primed with a 2:1 mix of oligo-dT and random hexamers. A synthetic immune receptor repertoire was used to measure amplification bias, and any remaining bias was corrected computationally. Processing in the source paper ran as follows. Raw reads were preprocessed to remove errors, and CDR3 was defined according to IMGT conventions as the region from the conserved cysteine to phenylalanine. Clonality was calculated as 1 minus Shannon entropy normalized by log2 of the number of productive unique TCRs. Scalp TCRbeta sequences were cross-referenced with sorted blood CD4 and CD8 repertoires so that the CD4 or CD8 identity of scalp clones could be inferred. The table comes from immuneACCESS by way of TCRdb, which keeps in-frame sequences with V and J called. Part of the clones is missing from these tables; in studies checked, under half for an unresolved V gene and the rest for unknown reasons. D and trimming were read from the DNA, whereas the V and J calls and clone size are those reported in that table. The sample profile shows about 140,000 clones; roughly 50% of them were found once. Jointly, the top ten make up approximately 4.3% of the sample.

PBMCs were separated by density centrifugation and stained for CD3, CD4 and CD8, after which CD4+ and CD8+ T cells were sorted on a FACSAria. Scalp biopsies and blood samples were provided by unaffected controls. Sequencing was performed on CD4+ T cells sorted from blood. The V and J segments used are TRBV2 and TRBJ2-5; a weak D assignment points to TRBD1 (6 bases agree). The origin of this receptor is a human donor in good health. The CDR3 protein sequence reads: CASSVTRGAKTQYF. The nucleotide sequence is given as TGTGCCAGCAGTGTGACCAGGGGTGCGAAGACCCAGTACTTC. Reference TRBV2 and TRBJ2-5 proteins supply the regions before and after the CDR3; the full variable domain is: EPEVTQTPSHQVTQMGQEVILRCVPISNHLYFYWYRQILGQKVEFLVSFYNNEISEKSEIFDDQFSVERPDGSNFTLKIRSTKLEDSAMYFCASSVTRGAKTQYFGPGTRLLVL.